This TCR beta chain comes out of a study of T cells in Graves' hyperthyroidism and ophthalmopathy. About the study: Any treatment followed the collection of peripheral blood at initial diagnosis. Findings and caveats of the study: In validation, the model predicted ophthalmopathy. These predictions came a median roughly seven months before onset. The authors' 13 V-J model separated ophthalmopathy from stable hyperthyroidism.

Amplified TCR beta CDR3 regions came from RNA transcripts. When the TCR CDR3 underwent first-round RT-PCR, the HTBI primer set was used. TCRdb re-called the multiplex PCR reads with MiXCR, one entry per CDR3 protein. The profile shows over 400,000 distinct CDR3 sequences, about 20% of them singletons. This clonotype was observed at least ten times. The antigen is undetermined. The germline CDR1 and CDR2 sequences are LNHDA and SQIVND (reference sequence). This CDR3 is built from 15 residues. Trimming removed 5 bases at V and 1 base at J, with 13 bases between. Uncontrolled infection, other autoimmune disease, pregnancy or lactation disqualified patients from enrolment.

The sample consisted of blood. This TCR derives from a woman in her 70s with Graves' ophthalmopathy. The rearrangement links TRBV19 to TRBJ2-3; D perhaps matches TRBD2 (5 bases). Here the CDR3 reads CASSGGSPGTDTQYF. For the CDR3, the DNA is TGTGCCAGTAGTGGCGGGTCACCTGGCACAGATACGCAGTATTTT.